The 11 T cell receptor beta chains given below trace back to one sample, sequenced in a study of quantifying T cell responses using KT2 cells. Study-level background: Reverse transcription used primers in the TCR alpha and beta constant regions.

A single-stranded UMI oligo with SP2 sequence was ligated to cDNA 3' ends. The first PCR ran about 4 cycles with an equimolar RC1.1 and RC1.2 beta primer mix. In TCRdb, the UMI-ligation and nested PCR reads were re-called with MiXCR into one record per CDR3 protein. Of some 50,000 distinct CDR3 sequences in the sample, roughly 12% were seen once. Sequencing used PBMCs spiked with cells of the T cell clone KT2. The receptors were gathered from a human donor.

This clonotype came up a few times. The chain couples TRBV7-3 to TRBJ2-3; D may be TRBD2 (6 bases). Germline V CDR1 and CDR2: SGHTA, FQGTGA. This CDR3 spans 15 amino acids. V was cut by 2 bases and J by 5 bases, with 14 bases left in between. The DNA of the CDR3 is TGTGCCAGCAGCTTAGGGGGGAGAGGAGGAGATACGCAGTATTTT. The encoded protein is CASSLGGRGGDTQYF. The variable domain in full, completed from reference TRBV7-3 and TRBJ2-3, reads GAGVSQTPSNKVTEKGKYVELRCDPISGHTALYWYRQSLGQGPEFLIYFQGTGAADDSGLPNDRFFAVRPEGSVSTLKIQRTERGDSAVYLCASSLGGRGGDTQYFGPGTRLTVL.

This clonotype was recorded a few times. The rearrangement joins TRBV5-4 to TRBJ2-2, with 9 positions matching TRBD1. V gave up 2 bases and J gave up 4 bases; unmatched junction bases: 12. Germline-derived CDR1 and CDR2 are SGHNT and YYREEE (reference sequence). The CDR3 length is 18 residues. CDR3: CASSFLSEGQGVTGELFF. The CDR3 bases are TGTGCCAGCAGCTTTCTTTCAGAGGGACAGGGTGTCACCGGGGAGCTGTTTTTT.

This clonotype was found a few times. The rearrangement uses TRBV29-1 and TRBJ1-1; D is unresolved. V was pared by 3 bases and J by 7 bases, with 12 bases between. CDR1 SQVTM and CDR2 ANQGSEA come from the germline V gene. CDR3 length: 12 residues. The CDR3 DNA sequence: TGCAGCGTTGACAGCGACATCGGTGAAGCTTTCTTT. Amino acids: CSVDSDIGEAFF.

This clonotype was seen only a few times. The CDR3 region is CASSFLWGATDTQYF. The CDR3 nucleotides read TGTGCCAGCAGTTTTCTCTGGGGGGCCACAGATACGCAGTATTTT. J is TRBJ2-3 and V is TRBV12-3 or TRBV12-4; D is tentatively TRBD1 or TRBD2 (6 bases each). V dropped 3 bases and J dropped 2 bases, with 12 bases sitting between them. The CDR3 consists of 15 residues.

This clonotype was picked up a small number of times. V is TRBV3-1 and J is TRBJ2-3, with D hard to call. The germline V and J ends were trimmed by 0 bases and 1 base, with 11 bases remaining between them. From germline, CDR1 is LGHDT and CDR2 YNNKEL (reference sequence). The CDR3 length is 16 residues. CDR3 coding DNA: TGTGCCAGCAGCCAAGATCCGTCGCGGCGCACAGATACGCAGTATTTT. Translated: CASSQDPSRRTDTQYF.

The chain combines TRBV11-2 with TRBJ2-7, with D perhaps matching TRBD2 (5 bases). Germline V gene lookup returns CDR1 SGHAT and CDR2 FQNNGV. This CDR3 is built from 14 residues. V lost 4 bases, J lost 0 bases, and 10 bases lay in between. CDR3 sequence reads: CASSSDAGSYEQYF. The CDR3 DNA is TGTGCCAGCAGCTCCGACGCGGGCTCCTACGAGCAGTACTTC.

This chain links TRBV27 with TRBJ2-1; 11 bases match TRBD2. The J segment lost 8 bases and the V segment lost 5 bases, leaving 8 bases of the junction unmatched. Germline V CDR1 and CDR2: MNHEY, SMNVEV (reference sequence). The CDR3 sequence is 15 residues long. CDR3 region: CASSIIAGGGDEQFF. DNA of the CDR3: TGTGCCAGCAGTATCATAGCGGGAGGGGGGGATGAGCAGTTCTTC.

V and J are TRBV12-3 or TRBV12-4 and TRBJ2-3; 7 nucleotides line up with TRBD2. V trimming: 3 bases; J trimming: 9 bases; junction bases outside the gene matches: 3. The CDR3 length is 12 residues. This chain's CDR3 is CASSFGGRTQYF. CDR3 DNA: TGTGCCAGCAGTTTCGGGGGGAGAACGCAGTATTTT.

The gene calls are TRBV12-3 or TRBV12-4 and TRBJ1-6; maybe TRBD1 (5 bases). V gave up 7 bases and J gave up 8 bases, with 12 bases separating them. This CDR3 comprises 13 residues. The CDR3 nucleotides are TGTGCCAGCACCGGGACTCTTGATTCACCCCTCCACTTT. Translated: CASTGTLDSPLHF.

This clonotype was found many times. The chain is built from TRBV19 and TRBJ2-1, with 12 bases fitting TRBD2. The V gene end was trimmed by 1 base and the J gene end by 1 base; junction bases not matched to a gene: 8. CDR1 and CDR2 from the germline V gene are LNHDA and SQIVND (reference sequence). The CDR3 totals 19 residues. CDR3 amino acids: CASSIVRLAGGLSYNEQFF. Here the CDR3 DNA reads TGTGCCAGTAGTATAGTTAGGCTAGCGGGGGGGCTATCCTACAATGAGCAGTTCTTC.

This clonotype was observed a handful of times. The chain links TRBV3-1 to TRBJ1-5; D call uncertain. Germline assignment: CDR1 LGHDT and CDR2 YNNKEL (reference sequence). V dropped 4 bases and J dropped 0 bases, with 7 bases sitting between them. CDR3 length equals 14 residues. The CDR3 nucleotides are TGTGCCAGCAGCCGAGCAAATAGCAATCAGCCCCAGCATTTT. It is translated as CASSRANSNQPQHF.